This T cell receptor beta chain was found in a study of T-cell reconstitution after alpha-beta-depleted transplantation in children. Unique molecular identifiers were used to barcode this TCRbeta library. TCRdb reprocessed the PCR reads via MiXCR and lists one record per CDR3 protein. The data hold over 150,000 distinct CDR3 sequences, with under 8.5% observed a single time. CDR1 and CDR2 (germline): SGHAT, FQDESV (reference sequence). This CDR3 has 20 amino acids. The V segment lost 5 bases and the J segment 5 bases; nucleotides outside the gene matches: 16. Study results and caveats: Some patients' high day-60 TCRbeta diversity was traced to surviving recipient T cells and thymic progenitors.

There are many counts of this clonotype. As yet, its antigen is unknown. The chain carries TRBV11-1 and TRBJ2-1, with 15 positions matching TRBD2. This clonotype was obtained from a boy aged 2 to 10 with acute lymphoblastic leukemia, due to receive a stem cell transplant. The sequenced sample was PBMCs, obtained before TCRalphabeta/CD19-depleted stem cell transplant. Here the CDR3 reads CASSPRTGTSGRNRHNEQFF. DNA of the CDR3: TGTGCCAGCAGCCCGCGGACCGGGACTAGCGGGAGGAATCGGCACAATGAGCAGTTCTTC. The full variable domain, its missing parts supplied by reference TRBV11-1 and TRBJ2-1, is EAEVAQSPRYKITEKSQAVAFWCDPISGHATLYWYRQILGQGPELLVQFQDESVVDDSQLPKDRFSAERLKGVDSTLKIQPAELGDSAMYLCASSPRTGTSGRNRHNEQFFGPGTRLTVL.